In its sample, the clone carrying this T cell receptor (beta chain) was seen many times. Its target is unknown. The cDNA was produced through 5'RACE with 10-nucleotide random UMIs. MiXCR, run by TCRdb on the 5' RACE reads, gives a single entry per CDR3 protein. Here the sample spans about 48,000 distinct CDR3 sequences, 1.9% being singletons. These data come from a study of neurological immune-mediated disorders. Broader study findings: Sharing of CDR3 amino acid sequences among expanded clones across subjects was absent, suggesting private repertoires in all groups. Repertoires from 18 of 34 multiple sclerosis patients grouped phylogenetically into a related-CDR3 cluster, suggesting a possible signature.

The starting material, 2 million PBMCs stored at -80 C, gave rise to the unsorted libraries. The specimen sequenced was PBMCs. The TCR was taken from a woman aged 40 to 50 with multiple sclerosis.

The CDR3, as DNA: TGTGCCAGCGATGCAGGGACAGGGTTTGGCTACACCTTC. This sequence encodes CASDAGTGFGYTF. J is TRBJ1-2 and V is TRBV2, with TRBD1 matching 9 bases. Trimming cost V 8 bases and J 7 bases; bases outside gene matches: 8. CDR1 and CDR2 (germline): SNHLY, FYNNEI. The CDR3 has 13 amino acids.